These T cell receptor beta chains were read from a single sample in a study of T cell responses to AZD1222 COVID-19 vaccine. Profiling relied on immunoSEQ multiplex PCR, and the TCRdb table lists in-frame clones only, not all of them. Among tens of thousands of clones listed, approximately 83% were seen once. Here the sequenced sample was peripheral blood, taken on day 0 of AZD1222 vaccination. These receptors originate from an adult in good health. Both conserved end residues are part of each CDR3. Rows give clone size only sometimes, using once, few, many, or a class for an expanded clone.

v_gene	j_gene	abundance	CDR3aa
TRBV10-3	TRBJ2-3	.	CAISETGEWSTDTQYF
TRBV9	TRBJ1-2	.	CASGGDGYGYTF
TRBV10-3	TRBJ1-2	.	CAISEGEGVNYGYTF
TRBV5-4	TRBJ2-1	.	CASSLGGVVYNEQFF
TRBV30	TRBJ1-2	.	CAWSTSDSGYTF
TRBV29-1	TRBJ2-7	.	CSVELTMPSNSYEQYF
TRBV4-2	TRBJ1-1	.	CASSQGTPGWDTEAFF
TRBV6-1	TRBJ1-1	.	CASSEGQLAEAFF
TRBV5-4	TRBJ1-5	.	CASSLGGSNQPQHF
TRBV3-1/TRBV3-2	TRBJ2-5	.	CASSHPRMGQRGGETQYF
TRBV11-3	TRBJ2-7	.	CASSPGGSLSYEQYF
TRBV2	TRBJ1-1	.	CASSEPGQMNTEAFF
TRBV5-1	TRBJ2-7	.	CASSRDSPSYEQYF
TRBV27	TRBJ1-5	.	CASRLTGGSSLRGNQPQHF
TRBV19	TRBJ1-2	.	CASSRTAYGYTF
TRBV18	TRBJ2-5	.	CASSPTGITGETQYF
TRBV6-6	TRBJ1-2	.	CASTGDGDYGYTF
TRBV27	TRBJ1-2	.	CASSPTGGGRDYGYTF
TRBV2	TRBJ2-7	.	CASSRGDNEQYF
TRBV5-5	TRBJ2-3	.	CASSTGLAGVEYTQYF
TRBV7-3	TRBJ2-3	.	CASSYGRGTDTQYF
TRBV4-1	TRBJ2-7	.	CASRRDRGGNEQYF
TRBV28	TRBJ2-7	.	CASTGTSGYEQYF
TRBV19	TRBJ1-5	.	CASSGTGGGQPQHF
TRBV19	TRBJ1-6	.	CATKDRGGSPLHF
TRBV3-1/TRBV3-2	TRBJ1-5	.	CASSRQINQPQHF
TRBV3-1/TRBV3-2	TRBJ2-3	.	CASSQGGADTQYF
TRBV28	TRBJ2-5	.	CASSPMRVAETQYF
TRBV18	TRBJ2-7	.	CASSPQAGGHFDEQYF
TRBV27	TRBJ1-2	.	CASSRTGGPLNYGYTF
TRBV4-2	TRBJ2-3	.	CASSPRTSGSQDTQYF
TRBV12-3/TRBV12-4	TRBJ1-2	few	CASTPGPGYGYTF
TRBV28	TRBJ1-2	once	CASSFSGTGLYGYTF
TRBV29-1	TRBJ1-1	few	CSVRSGDGTEAFF
TRBV28	TRBJ1-2	.	CASTPGLYGYTF
TRBV4-2	TRBJ2-3	.	CASSQEMVVAGVGSSTDTQYF
TRBV5-1	TRBJ2-3	.	CASSSLSGTSSGDTQYF
TRBV29-1	TRBJ1-1	.	CSVGGRYPGQLNTEAFF
TRBV18	TRBJ1-4	.	CASSPGQGKSEKLFF
TRBV27	TRBJ2-5	.	CASSLRRAGTQYF
TRBV6-2/TRBV6-3	TRBJ2-6	.	CASSPRQGDFTGANVLTF
TRBV10-3	TRBJ2-5	.	CAISESGLGEETQYF
TRBV7-9	TRBJ1-4	.	CASSLTGGLGEKLFF
TRBV28	TRBJ1-2	.	CASQAGLNGYTF
TRBV10-3	TRBJ1-1	.	CAISESLYEYTEAFF
TRBV6-5	TRBJ2-7	.	CASSEREWGEQYF
TRBV9	TRBJ1-1	.	CASSVRSENTEAFF
TRBV19	TRBJ2-1	.	CASSILLAGGSYNEQFF
TRBV5-6	TRBJ2-5	.	CASSSAQGAAGETQYF
TRBV7-2	TRBJ1-1	.	CASSLGRGNEAFF
TRBV7-2	TRBJ1-3	few	CASSLAGLGVSGNTIYF
TRBV5-1	TRBJ2-7	.	CASSPQGGYEQYF
TRBV25-1	TRBJ1-1	.	CASSLGTPTEAFF